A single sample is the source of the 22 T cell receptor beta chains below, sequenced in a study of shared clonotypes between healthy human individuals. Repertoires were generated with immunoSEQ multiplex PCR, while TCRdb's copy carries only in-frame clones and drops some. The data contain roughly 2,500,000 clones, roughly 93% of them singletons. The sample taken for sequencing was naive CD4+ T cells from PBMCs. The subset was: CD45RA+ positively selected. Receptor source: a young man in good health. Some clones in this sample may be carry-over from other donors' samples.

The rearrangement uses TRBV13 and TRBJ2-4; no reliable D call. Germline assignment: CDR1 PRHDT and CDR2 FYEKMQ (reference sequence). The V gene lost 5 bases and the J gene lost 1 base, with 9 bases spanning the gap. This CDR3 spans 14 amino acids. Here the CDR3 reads CASSLPAAKNIQYF. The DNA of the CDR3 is TGTGCCAGCAGCCTCCCGGCTGCCAAAAACATTCAGTACTTC.

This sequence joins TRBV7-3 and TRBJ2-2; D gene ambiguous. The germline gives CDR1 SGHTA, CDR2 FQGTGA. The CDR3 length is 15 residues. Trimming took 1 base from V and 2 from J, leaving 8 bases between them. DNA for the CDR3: TGTGCCAGCAGCTTAAACCCCCTAAACACCGGGGAGCTGTTTTTT. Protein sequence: CASSLNPLNTGELFF.

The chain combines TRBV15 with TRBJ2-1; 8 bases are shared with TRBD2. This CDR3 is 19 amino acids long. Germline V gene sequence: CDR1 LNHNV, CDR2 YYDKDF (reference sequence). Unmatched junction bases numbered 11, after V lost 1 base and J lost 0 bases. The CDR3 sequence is CATSRVASGSIPSYNEQFF. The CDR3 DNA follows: TGTGCCACCAGCAGAGTGGCCAGCGGGAGTATACCCTCCTACAATGAGCAGTTCTTC.

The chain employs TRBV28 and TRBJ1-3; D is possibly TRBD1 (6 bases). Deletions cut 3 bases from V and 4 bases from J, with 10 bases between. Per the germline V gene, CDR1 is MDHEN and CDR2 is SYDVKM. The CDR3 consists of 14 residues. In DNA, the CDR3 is TGTGCCAGCAGTTTGGGGGCAAGGGGAAACACCATATATTTT. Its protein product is CASSLGARGNTIYF.

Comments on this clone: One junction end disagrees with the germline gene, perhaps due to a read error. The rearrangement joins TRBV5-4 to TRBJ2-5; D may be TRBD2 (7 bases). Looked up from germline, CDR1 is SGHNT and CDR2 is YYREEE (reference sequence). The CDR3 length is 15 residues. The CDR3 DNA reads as TGTGCCAGCAGCTTGAGGGGGGGAGTGGAAGAGGCCCAGTACTTC. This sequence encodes CASSLRGGVEEAQYF.

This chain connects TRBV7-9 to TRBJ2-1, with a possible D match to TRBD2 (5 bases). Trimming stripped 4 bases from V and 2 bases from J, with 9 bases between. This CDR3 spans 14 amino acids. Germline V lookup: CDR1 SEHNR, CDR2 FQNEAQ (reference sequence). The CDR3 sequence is CASSSERTYNEQFF. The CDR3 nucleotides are TGTGCCAGCAGCTCCGAGCGGACCTACAATGAGCAGTTCTTC.

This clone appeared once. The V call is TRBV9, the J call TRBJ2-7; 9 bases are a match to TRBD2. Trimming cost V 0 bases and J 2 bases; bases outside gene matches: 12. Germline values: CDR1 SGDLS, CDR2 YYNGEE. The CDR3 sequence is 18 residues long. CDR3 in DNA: TGTGCCAGCAGCGTAGGTCCTAGCGGGGCCCCTACTACCTACGAGCAGTACTTC. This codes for CASSVGPSGAPTTYEQYF.

The DNA of the CDR3 is TGTGCCAGCAGTACTAGTGTCCCCGACGAGCAGTACTTC. Encoded protein: CASSTSVPDEQYF. The rearrangement joins TRBV28 to TRBJ2-7; tentative D call: TRBD2 (5 bases). The CDR3 runs 13 residues. Per the germline V gene, CDR1 is MDHEN and CDR2 is SYDVKM. V was trimmed by 5 bases and J by 5 bases, leaving 13 bases between them. The full variable domain, completed using reference TRBV28 and TRBJ2-7, is DVKVTQSSRYLVKRTGEKVFLECVQDMDHENMFWYRQDPGLGLRLIYFSYDVKMKEKGDIPEGYSVSREKKERFSLILESASTNQTSMYLCASSTSVPDEQYFGPGTRLTVT.

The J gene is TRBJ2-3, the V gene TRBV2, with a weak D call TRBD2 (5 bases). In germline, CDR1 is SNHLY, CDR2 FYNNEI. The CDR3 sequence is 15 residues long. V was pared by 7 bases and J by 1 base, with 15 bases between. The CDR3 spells CASTRRGYGTDTQYF. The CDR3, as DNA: TGTGCCAGCACCCGACGCGGGTACGGCACAGATACGCAGTATTTT.

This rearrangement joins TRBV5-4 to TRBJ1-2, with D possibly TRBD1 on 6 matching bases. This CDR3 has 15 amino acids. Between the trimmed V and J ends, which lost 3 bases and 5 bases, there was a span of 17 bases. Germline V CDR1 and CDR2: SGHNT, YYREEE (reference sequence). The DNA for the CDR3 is TGTGCCAGCAGCTGGGGGGCCTCGGGGCAATATGGCTACACCTTC. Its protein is CASSWGASGQYGYTF. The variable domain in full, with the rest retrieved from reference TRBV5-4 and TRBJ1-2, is ETGVTQSPTHLIKTRGQQVTLRCSSQSGHNTVSWYQQALGQGPQFIFQYYREEENGRGNFPPRFSGLQFPNYSSELNVNALELDDSALYLCASSWGASGQYGYTFGSGTRLTVV.

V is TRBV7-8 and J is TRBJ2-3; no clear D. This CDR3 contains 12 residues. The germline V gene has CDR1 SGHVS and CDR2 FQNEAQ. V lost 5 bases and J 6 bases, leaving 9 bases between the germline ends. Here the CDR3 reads CASSPQTDTQYF. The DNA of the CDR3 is TGTGCCAGCAGCCCCCAGACGGATACGCAGTATTTT.

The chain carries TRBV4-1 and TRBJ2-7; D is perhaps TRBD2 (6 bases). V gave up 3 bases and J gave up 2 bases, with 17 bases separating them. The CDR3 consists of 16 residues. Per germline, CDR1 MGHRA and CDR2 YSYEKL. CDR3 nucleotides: TGCGCCAGCAGCCAGGGGGGTGGATGGTCCCCCTACGAGCAGTACTTC. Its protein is CASSQGGGWSPYEQYF.

Here the CDR3 DNA reads TGCAGCGTTGTAGGTAGACTCAGCCCAGATACGCAGTATTTT. Amino acid sequence: CSVVGRLSPDTQYF. The chain has TRBV29-1 and TRBJ2-3; no clear D. The CDR3 is 14 amino acids. V was pared by 4 bases and J by 4 bases, with 15 bases between. The germline CDR1 and CDR2 sequences are SQVTM and ANQGSEA.

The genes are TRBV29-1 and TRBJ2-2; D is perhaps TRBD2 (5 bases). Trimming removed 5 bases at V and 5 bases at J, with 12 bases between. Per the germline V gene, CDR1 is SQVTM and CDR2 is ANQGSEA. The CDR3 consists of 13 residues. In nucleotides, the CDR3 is TGCAGCGTTACTGACCGGGGAACCGGGGAGCTGTTTTTT. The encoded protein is CSVTDRGTGELFF.

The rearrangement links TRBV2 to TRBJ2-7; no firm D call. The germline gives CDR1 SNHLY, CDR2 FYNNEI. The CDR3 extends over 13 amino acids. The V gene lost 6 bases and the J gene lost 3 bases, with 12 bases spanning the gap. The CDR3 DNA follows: TGTGCCAGCAGCCTGGACGGAGTCTACGAGCAGTACTTC. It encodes CASSLDGVYEQYF.

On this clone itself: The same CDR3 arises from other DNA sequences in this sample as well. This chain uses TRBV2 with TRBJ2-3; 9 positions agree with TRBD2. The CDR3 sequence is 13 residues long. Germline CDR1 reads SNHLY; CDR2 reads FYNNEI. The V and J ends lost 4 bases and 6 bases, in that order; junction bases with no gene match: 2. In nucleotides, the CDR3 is TGTGCCAGCAGTGGCGGGAGGGGTGATACGCAGTATTTT. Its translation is CASSGGRGDTQYF.

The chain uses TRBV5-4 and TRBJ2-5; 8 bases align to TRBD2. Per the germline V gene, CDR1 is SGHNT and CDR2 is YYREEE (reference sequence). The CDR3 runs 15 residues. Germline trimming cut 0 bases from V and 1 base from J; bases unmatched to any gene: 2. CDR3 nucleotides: TGTGCCAGCAGCTTGGCCACTAGCGGCCAAGAGACCCAGTACTTC. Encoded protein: CASSLATSGQETQYF. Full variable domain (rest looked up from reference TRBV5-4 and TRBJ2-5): ETGVTQSPTHLIKTRGQQVTLRCSSQSGHNTVSWYQQALGQGPQFIFQYYREEENGRGNFPPRFSGLQFPNYSSELNVNALELDDSALYLCASSLATSGQETQYFGPGTRLLVL.

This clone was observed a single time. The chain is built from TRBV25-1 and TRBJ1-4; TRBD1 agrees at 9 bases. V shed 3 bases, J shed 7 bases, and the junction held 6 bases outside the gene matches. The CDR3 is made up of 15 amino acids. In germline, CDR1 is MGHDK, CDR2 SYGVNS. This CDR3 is CASSDNRGRGEKLFF. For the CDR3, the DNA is TGTGCCAGCAGTGATAACAGGGGGCGGGGTGAAAAACTGTTTTTT.

The CDR3 DNA follows: TGTGCCAGCAGCTGGAACGCCAGGAGGGGTTTAGCCACTGAAGCTTTCTTT. This codes for CASSWNARRGLATEAFF. The chain has TRBV7-8 and TRBJ1-1; maybe TRBD1 (5 bases). The germline V gene encodes CDR1 SGHVS and CDR2 FQNEAQ. V lost 4 bases, J lost 4 bases, and 22 bases lay in between. This CDR3 is built from 17 residues.

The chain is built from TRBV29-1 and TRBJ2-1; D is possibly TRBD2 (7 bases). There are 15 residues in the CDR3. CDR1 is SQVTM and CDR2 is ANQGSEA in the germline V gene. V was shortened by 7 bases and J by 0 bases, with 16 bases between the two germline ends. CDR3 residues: CSAARGASSYNEQFF. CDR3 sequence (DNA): TGCAGCGCCGCCCGGGGGGCCAGCTCCTACAATGAGCAGTTCTTC.

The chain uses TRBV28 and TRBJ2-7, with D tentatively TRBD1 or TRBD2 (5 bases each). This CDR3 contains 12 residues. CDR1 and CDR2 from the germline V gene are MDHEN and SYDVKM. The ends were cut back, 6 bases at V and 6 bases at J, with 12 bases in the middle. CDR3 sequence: CASRGRAREQYF. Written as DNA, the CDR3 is TGTGCCAGCAGGGGGCGGGCTCGCGAGCAGTACTTC.

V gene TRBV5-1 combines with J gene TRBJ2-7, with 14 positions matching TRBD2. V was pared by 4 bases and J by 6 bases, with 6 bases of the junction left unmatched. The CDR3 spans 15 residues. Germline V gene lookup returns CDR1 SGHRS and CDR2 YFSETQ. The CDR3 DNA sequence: TGCGCCAGCAGCCTGACTAGCGGGAGGGATTTCGAGCAGTACTTC. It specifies CASSLTSGRDFEQYF.